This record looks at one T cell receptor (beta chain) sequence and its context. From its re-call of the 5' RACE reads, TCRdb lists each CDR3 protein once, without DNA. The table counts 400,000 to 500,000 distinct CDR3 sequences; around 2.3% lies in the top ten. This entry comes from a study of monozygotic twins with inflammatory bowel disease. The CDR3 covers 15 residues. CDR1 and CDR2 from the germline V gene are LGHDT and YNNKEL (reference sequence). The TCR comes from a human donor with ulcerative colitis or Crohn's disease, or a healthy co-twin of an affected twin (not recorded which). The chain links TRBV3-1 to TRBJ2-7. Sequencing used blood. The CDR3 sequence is CASSQDSEGTYEQYF.